Below, 5 T cell receptor beta chains from the same sample are listed, as sequenced in a study of PD-L1 blockade in urothelial cancer (dated by TCRdb to between 2016 and 2019). The receptor library was made with the immunoSEQ multiplex PCR assay. TCRdb stores this immuneACCESS table with in-frame sequences only. Part of the clones is absent; in the studies checked, under half of the shortfall reflects unresolved V genes, and no reason is known for the rest. The sample data list some 50,000 clones, and around nine tenths of these were observed just once. Of the sample, roughly 14% falls within the top ten clones. The sample's time point label, decoded: pretreatment peripheral blood. Sequenced here: PBMCs, sampled around atezolizumab (anti-PD-L1) treatment. The source of these receptors is an older woman with urothelial cancer.

This clone is termed medium-sized (0.01 to 0.1%). This rearrangement joins TRBV9 to TRBJ2-3; 8 positions agree with TRBD2. The length of the CDR3 is 17 residues. CDR1 SGDLS and CDR2 YYNGEE come from the germline V gene. Trimming at V came to 0 bases and at J to 0 bases, leaving 6 bases not matched to a gene. The CDR3 spells CASSVEELAASTDTQYF. Written as DNA, the CDR3 is TGTGCCAGCAGCGTAGAGGAACTAGCGGCGAGCACAGATACGCAGTATTTT.

This chain uses TRBV28 with TRBJ2-2; TRBD1 might be the D (6 bases). CDR3 size: 16 residues. Germline loops: CDR1 MDHEN, CDR2 SYDVKM. Trimming took off 3 bases at V and 5 bases at J, with 16 bases between the two ends. Here the CDR3 reads CASSFRPTGSTGELFF. The CDR3 DNA reads as TGTGCCAGCAGTTTTCGACCAACAGGGAGTACCGGGGAGCTGTTTTTT.

The chain recombines TRBV5-4 with TRBJ2-7; 10 bases align to TRBD1. Germline trimming cut 2 bases from V and 3 bases from J; bases unmatched to any gene: 8. The germline V gene encodes CDR1 SGHNT and CDR2 YYREEE (reference sequence). The CDR3 is 16 residues long. CDR3 loop: CASSLAWGQGIYEQYF. In DNA form, the CDR3 reads TGTGCCAGCAGCTTAGCTTGGGGACAGGGGATCTACGAGCAGTACTTC.

The chain employs TRBV2 and TRBJ2-7, with TRBD2 matching over 7 bases. The CDR3 loop spans 15 amino acids. Losses at the gene ends were 7 bases for V and 0 bases for J; bases not matched to a gene: 9. The germline V gene has CDR1 SNHLY and CDR2 FYNNEI. CDR3 sequence reads: CASTRASGNSYEQYF. In DNA, the CDR3 is TGTGCCAGCACGAGGGCTAGCGGAAACTCCTACGAGCAGTACTTC.

The chain joins TRBV18 to TRBJ2-7; D not certain. The CDR3 covers 12 residues. Between the trimmed V and J ends, which lost 3 bases and 6 bases, there was a span of 9 bases. Germline V lookup: CDR1 KGHSH, CDR2 LQKENI. The CDR3 DNA sequence: TGTGCCAGCTCACCTGCCCAGCGCGAGCAGTACTTC. Translated: CASSPAQREQYF.